Below are 15 T cell receptor beta chains sequenced from a single sample in a study of blood T cell repertoires in COVID-19 (TCRdb year 2020). Receptors were amplified or captured by the immunoSEQ multiplex PCR assay. The table was pulled from immuneACCESS by TCRdb, which kept in-frame rearrangements only. Such tables lose some clones; where checked, under half of the loss comes from unresolved V genes, and the rest has no known cause. The sample data list about 43,000 clones, and roughly 82% of these were observed just once. The ten largest clones take up about 25% of the sample. Material: peripheral blood. Source of these receptors: a woman aged 55-69 years with acute or convalescent COVID-19.

DNA for the CDR3: TGTGCCACCAGTGACCCTCAGGGATTCGACGGGGAGCTGTTTTTT. Translating it yields CATSDPQGFDGELFF. The rearrangement joins TRBV24-1 to TRBJ2-2, with a weak D call TRBD1 (5 bases). Germline values: CDR1 KGHDR, CDR2 SFDVKD. The V end lost 4 bases, the J end lost 7 bases, and 15 bases lay between the germline ends. The CDR3 sequence is 15 residues long.

This clone was seen only once. V usage is TRBV21-1 and J usage is TRBJ1-2. TRBV21-1 is termed a pseudogene. The CDR3 consists of 13 residues. The CDR3 sequence: CASSAREECGYTF. The CDR3 nucleotides read TGTGCCAGCAGCGCGAGAGAGGAATGCGGCTACACCTTC.

The chain combines TRBV18 with TRBJ1-5, with a weak D call TRBD1 (5 bases). V was trimmed by 2 bases and J by 6 bases, leaving 11 bases between them. Germline loops: CDR1 KGHSH, CDR2 LQKENI. The CDR3 spans 14 residues. The CDR3, as DNA: TGTGCCAGCTCACCAAATCAGGGAGGTCAGCCCCAGCATTTT. It specifies CASSPNQGGQPQHF.

The chain combines TRBV6-5 with TRBJ2-3, with D possibly TRBD1 on 5 matching bases. CDR1 and CDR2 (germline): MNHEY, SVGAGI. The CDR3 length is 13 residues. Trimming removed 8 bases at V and 5 bases at J, with 14 bases between. CDR3 amino acids: CASVRAVEDTQYF. The CDR3 region has the DNA TGTGCCAGCGTCAGGGCAGTGGAAGATACGCAGTATTTT.

The V and J genes are TRBV18 and TRBJ1-4; D possibly corresponds to TRBD1 (5 bases). Germline-derived CDR1 and CDR2 are KGHSH and LQKENI. Trimming removed 5 bases from V and 0 bases from J, with 10 bases in between. The CDR3 is 15 amino acids. The CDR3 sequence: CASSADSATNEKLFF. The CDR3 DNA reads TGTGCCAGCTCAGCCGACAGTGCAACTAATGAAAAACTGTTTTTT.

The CDR3 region has the DNA TGTGCCAGCAGTTTTATCCAGCGTCATGAGCAGTTCTTC. This encodes CASSFIQRHEQFF. This chain uses TRBV12-3 or TRBV12-4 with TRBJ2-1, with unresolved D. The CDR3 has 13 residues. The V end was cut by 3 bases, the J end by 8 bases, with 11 bases between.

In its sample, this clone was seen once. The genes are TRBV19 and TRBJ2-3, with D perhaps matching TRBD2 (5 bases). This CDR3 is built from 13 residues. The germline V and J ends were trimmed by 5 bases and 2 bases, with 8 bases remaining between them. Germline-derived CDR1 and CDR2 are LNHDA and SQIVND (reference sequence). Here the CDR3 DNA reads TGTGCCAGTAGTCTAGCCCACACAGATACGCAGTATTTT. This encodes CASSLAHTDTQYF.

This chain uses TRBV29-1 with TRBJ2-5, with TRBD2 matching over 10 bases. J lost 1 base, V lost 4 bases, and 6 bases had no gene match. CDR1 is SQVTM, CDR2 ANQGSEA, per germline. The CDR3 totals 15 residues. CDR3 residues: CSVVRVAGGQETQYF. The DNA of the CDR3 is TGCAGCGTTGTACGGGTAGCGGGGGGCCAAGAGACCCAGTACTTC.

This clone was seen only a few times. V usage is TRBV7-2 and J usage is TRBJ2-7, with D perhaps TRBD2 (6 bases). The ends were cut back, 3 bases at V and 5 bases at J, with 14 bases in the middle. The CDR3 is 14 amino acids. Per the germline V gene, CDR1 is SGHTA and CDR2 is FQGNSA. The CDR3 loop is CASSFGGLGNEQYF. CDR3 DNA: TGTGCCAGCAGCTTTGGGGGACTGGGCAACGAGCAGTACTTC.

By share of the sample, this clone is hyperexpanded (1% or more). The chain recombines TRBV5-5 with TRBJ1-2; no reliable D call. Trimming removed 2 bases at V and 4 bases at J, with 6 bases between. CDR3 length: 12 residues. Germline V gene sequence: CDR1 SGHKS, CDR2 YYEKEE (reference sequence). Written as DNA, the CDR3 is TGTGCCAGCAGCTTCCATTCCTATGGCTACACCTTC. It yields the protein CASSFHSYGYTF.

This chain joins TRBV29-1 and TRBJ1-1; D remains ambiguous. Trimming removed 4 bases at V and 6 bases at J, with 12 bases between. The CDR3 has 12 residues. Germline V CDR1 and CDR2: SQVTM, ANQGSEA. The CDR3 DNA is TGCAGCGTTGTGACGCCCGGGGCTGAAGCTTTCTTT. Its protein is CSVVTPGAEAFF.

This clone came up once. V is TRBV5-4 and J is TRBJ1-2, with 8 bases matching TRBD1. Trimming cost V 0 bases and J 3 bases; bases outside gene matches: 4. The germline V gene has CDR1 SGHNT and CDR2 YYREEE (reference sequence). CDR3 length: 15 residues. CDR3 loop: CASSLGGTGDYGYTF. In DNA form, the CDR3 reads TGTGCCAGCAGCTTGGGTGGGACAGGCGACTATGGCTACACCTTC.

The J gene is TRBJ2-3, the V gene TRBV9; the match to TRBD2 covers 13 bases. The CDR3 is 19 residues long. Germline values: CDR1 SGDLS, CDR2 YYNGEE. The trim removed 0 bases at V and 0 bases at J, leaving 7 bases unmatched. The CDR3 DNA reads TGTGCCAGCAGCGTAGCTACACTAGCGGGGGGGCGGAGCACAGATACGCAGTATTTT. It specifies CASSVATLAGGRSTDTQYF.

This chain uses TRBV2 with TRBJ1-2; 12 bases match TRBD1. Germline assignment: CDR1 SNHLY and CDR2 FYNNEI. CDR3 length: 14 residues. The V gene end was trimmed by 9 bases and the J gene end by 8 bases; junction bases not matched to a gene: 10. CDR3 residues: CARTQGQGAGGYTF. The CDR3 coding sequence is TGTGCCAGGACGCAGGGACAGGGGGCTGGCGGCTACACCTTC.

The CDR3 is CASSQEGQGDYEAFF. CDR3 DNA: TGCGCCAGCAGCCAAGAAGGCCAGGGGGATTATGAAGCTTTCTTT. The rearrangement joins TRBV4-3 to TRBJ1-1; TRBD1 agrees at 7 bases. This CDR3 spans 15 amino acids. The V segment lost 0 bases and the J segment 7 bases; nucleotides outside the gene matches: 8. CDR1 and CDR2 from the germline V gene are LGHNA and YSLEER.